This T cell receptor beta chain was observed in a study of T-cell reconstitution after alpha-beta-depleted transplantation in children. Study observations and caveats: Reportedly, roughly two months post-transplant, alpha-beta T cells arose from several hundred expanded graft clones. The high TCRbeta diversity at day 60 in some patients came from surviving recipient T cells and thymic progenitors. One year after transplant, T-cell counts and diversity came mostly from newly produced T cells.

CDR3 length equals 16 residues. In germline, CDR1 is SGHTA, CDR2 FQGTGA. Library preparation (for TCRbeta) was performed with unique molecular identifiers. A single record per CDR3 protein comes from TCRdb applying MiXCR to the PCR reads. The profile shows around 490,000 distinct CDR3 sequences, over 9.5% of them singletons. As concerns this clonotype: Its target is not known. The junction differs from germline at one of its ends, possibly a read error.

This clonotype originated in a female patient aged 2-9 years who had a stem cell transplant for aplastic anemia, so the T cells may come from the graft donor. This specimen consisted of PBMCs, mostly from graft donor cells, obtained 180 days after TCRalphabeta/CD19-depleted stem cell transplant. This rearrangement joins TRBV7-3 to TRBJ2-5; 7 positions agree with TRBD1. The CDR3 here is CASSLTATGSLATQHF. The CDR3 DNA sequence: TGTGCCAGCAGCTTAACGGCGACAGGGAGTCTCGCGACCCAGCACTTC.